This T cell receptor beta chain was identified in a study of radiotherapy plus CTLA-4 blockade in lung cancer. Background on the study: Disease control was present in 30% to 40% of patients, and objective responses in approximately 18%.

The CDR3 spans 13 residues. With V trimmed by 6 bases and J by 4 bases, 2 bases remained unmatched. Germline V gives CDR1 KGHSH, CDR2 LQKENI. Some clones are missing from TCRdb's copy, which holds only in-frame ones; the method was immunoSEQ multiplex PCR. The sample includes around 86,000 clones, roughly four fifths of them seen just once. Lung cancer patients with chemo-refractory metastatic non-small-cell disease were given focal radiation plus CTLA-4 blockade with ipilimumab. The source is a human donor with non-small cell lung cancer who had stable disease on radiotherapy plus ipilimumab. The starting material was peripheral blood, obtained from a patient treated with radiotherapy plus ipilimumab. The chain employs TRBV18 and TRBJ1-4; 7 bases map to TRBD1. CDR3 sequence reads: CASSPGGNEKLFF. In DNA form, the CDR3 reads TGTGCCAGCTCGCCAGGGGGTAATGAAAAACTGTTTTTT.